This is a list of T cell receptor beta chains from one sample in a study of cytomegalovirus exposure and HLA in healthy donors. Method: immunoSEQ multiplex PCR; TCRdb's copy keeps in-frame clones and lacks some. The profile shows about 190,000 clones, over 65% of them singletons. Sequencing was performed on PBMCs. The receptors originated from a man aged 35 to 55 in good health and CMV-seropositive. Each CDR3 is given with its conserved first and last residue. A D gene is named only where the DNA matches it firmly. The size entry is marked missing in some rows and otherwise reads once, few, many or a size class.

V,D,J,size,DNA,CDR3
TRBV6-6,.,TRBJ2-3,once,TGTGCCAGCAGGCCTCCAGGGAGCACAGATACGCAGTATTTT,CASRPPGSTDTQYF
TRBV7-9,TRBD2,TRBJ2-7,.,TGTTCCAGCAGCTCCCCCGTAGCGGGGAGTTACGAGCAGTACTTC,CSSSSPVAGSYEQYF
TRBV7-2,TRBD2,TRBJ2-7,once,TGTGCCAGCAGCTTTCGAAGCGGGACCCCCTACGAGCAGTACTTC,CASSFRSGTPYEQYF
TRBV28,.,TRBJ1-5,once,TGTGCCAGCAGTTTGTTAGGGCGGGGTCAGCCCCAGCATTTT,CASSLLGRGQPQHF
TRBV5-1,TRBD1,TRBJ2-3,.,TGCGCCAGCAGCATGGACAGGGGAACAGATACGCAGTATTTT,CASSMDRGTDTQYF
TRBV5-1,TRBD2,TRBJ2-1,.,TGCGCCAGCAGCTTGGGCGGCGGGGGGGCTTCGGAGGAGCAGTTCTTC,CASSLGGGGASEEQFF
TRBV18,.,TRBJ1-1,.,TGTGCCAGCTCACCGGACAACTACCCCATGAACACTGAAGCTTTCTTT,CASSPDNYPMNTEAFF
TRBV30,.,TRBJ2-7,.,TGTGCCTGGAGTGCCGGGACTTACCTCGAGCAGTACTTC,CAWSAGTYLEQYF
TRBV12-5,.,TRBJ1-3,.,TGTGCTAGTGCCCCAAGCGGGGCAAACACCATATATTTT,CASAPSGANTIYF
TRBV19,.,TRBJ1-2,.,TGTGCCACAGGAGGCGGTAACAGGGAAAACCGTTATGGCTACACCTTC,CATGGGNRENRYGYTF
TRBV6-6,.,TRBJ1-3,.,TGTGCCAGCAGTTACCCTGCGGATTCTGGAAACACCATATATTTT,CASSYPADSGNTIYF
TRBV7-9,.,TRBJ2-1,.,TGTGCCAGCAGCTTAGTCGCTAGCGCCAGCTCCTACAATGAGCAGTTCTTC,CASSLVASASSYNEQFF
TRBV2,TRBD1,TRBJ1-6,.,TGTGCCAGCAGTGAGCGACAGGGTACGAATTCACCCCTCCACTTT,CASSERQGTNSPLHF
TRBV19,TRBD2,TRBJ2-1,once,TGTGCTAGTAGTATTAGACTAGCGGGAGCTTCCAGATCCTACAATGAGCAGTTCTTC,CASSIRLAGASRSYNEQFF
TRBV18,TRBD2,TRBJ2-3,.,TGTGCCAGCTCCTACTACACTAGCGGGAGCCCAGATACGCAGTATTTT,CASSYYTSGSPDTQYF
TRBV6-1,.,TRBJ2-7,few,TGTGCCAGCAGTGAACTCGGAGGGATCCCCTACGAGCAGTACTTC,CASSELGGIPYEQYF
TRBV28,TRBD2,TRBJ2-5,.,TGTGCCAGCAGTCCTTCTGGCGGGAGGGACCAAGAGACCCAGTACTTC,CASSPSGGRDQETQYF
TRBV5-1,TRBD1,TRBJ2-5,few,TGCGCCAGCAGCTTTCAGACAGGGGTAGAAGAGACCCAGTACTTC,CASSFQTGVEETQYF
TRBV28,TRBD1,TRBJ1-5,.,TGTGCCAGCAGTCTAAGGGGACAGGGGGTTAGCAATCAGCCCCAGCATTTT,CASSLRGQGVSNQPQHF
TRBV19,.,TRBJ1-1,.,TGTGCCAGTAGCGCGGTTCCCAACACTGAAGCTTTCTTT,CASSAVPNTEAFF
TRBV19,.,TRBJ1-5,.,TGTGCCAGTAGTATGTTGGGGGGAAATCAGCCCCAGCATTTT,CASSMLGGNQPQHF
TRBV7-8,TRBD2,TRBJ2-1,.,TGTGCCAGCACCCCCCTCGGGACTACCTACAATGAGCAGTTCTTC,CASTPLGTTYNEQFF
TRBV2,TRBD2,TRBJ2-7,.,TGTGCCAGCAGTGAAAGCGGGGGGGCCAGGTCCTACGAGCAGTACTTC,CASSESGGARSYEQYF
TRBV7-2,TRBD2,TRBJ2-2,.,TGTGCCAGCAGCTTTAGCGGGTCGAACACCGGGGAGCTGTTTTTT,CASSFSGSNTGELFF
TRBV6-4,TRBD1,TRBJ2-1,.,TGTGCCAGCAGTGACTCACGACAGGGTCGCAATGAGCAGTTCTTC,CASSDSRQGRNEQFF
TRBV6-1,.,TRBJ1-5,once,TGTGCCAGCATCAAACAGGGTCTCAATCAGCCCCAGCATTTT,CASIKQGLNQPQHF
TRBV5-5,TRBD1,TRBJ2-3,.,TGTGCCAGCAGCTTGGTGAGGGGGCCGAGCACAGATACGCAGTATTTT,CASSLVRGPSTDTQYF
TRBV28,.,TRBJ1-5,.,TGTGCCAGCAGTTCTCCGGGAGGGGGCAATCAGCCCCAGCATTTT,CASSSPGGGNQPQHF
TRBV6-5,.,TRBJ1-2,few,TGTGCCAGCAGTCGACAGCCCCCTAACTATGGCTACACCTTC,CASSRQPPNYGYTF
TRBV4-1,.,TRBJ2-3,few,TGCGCCAGCAGCCAATTCCCCCCGCCCACCGCAGGAGATACGCAGTATTTT,CASSQFPPPTAGDTQYF
TRBV29-1,.,TRBJ1-2,.,TGCAGCGTTGGGCAGGGTGGTGGCTACACCTTC,CSVGQGGGYTF
TRBV6-4,.,TRBJ2-3,.,TGTGCCAGCAAAGCTGGCGGGGACACAGATACGCAGTATTTT,CASKAGGDTDTQYF
TRBV7-3,.,TRBJ2-1,.,TGTGCCAGCAGTCAACAGGGCTGGAGTGGCAATGAGCAGTTCTTC,CASSQQGWSGNEQFF
TRBV6-6,.,TRBJ1-5,.,TGTGCCAGCAGTCGGACAGCCCTACCCAATCAGCCCCAGCATTTT,CASSRTALPNQPQHF
TRBV10-3,TRBD2,TRBJ2-5,.,TGTGCCATCAGTGATCACGACTCTCTCGGGGGGGAACAAGAGACCCAGTACTTC,CAISDHDSLGGEQETQYF
TRBV29-1,.,TRBJ1-1,.,TGCAGCGGTGAACAGGGAAGGGAAACTGAAGCTTTCTTT,CSGEQGRETEAFF